Presented here are 32 T cell receptor beta chains from one specimen sequenced in a study of blood T cell repertoires in COVID-19. Profiled with immunoSEQ multiplex PCR; TCRdb holds only in-frame clones, not every one. Among more than 85,000 clones listed, approximately 80% were seen once. The sequenced sample consisted of peripheral blood. The receptors were sampled from a man aged 55 to 70 with acute or convalescent COVID-19.

This rearrangement joins TRBV4-1 to TRBJ2-1; TRBD2 matches 9 bases. Germline V CDR1 and CDR2: MGHRA, YSYEKL. V shed 0 bases, J shed 4 bases, and the junction held 1 base outside the gene matches. The CDR3 loop spans 15 amino acids. CDR3 protein: CASSQETSGYNEQFF. CDR3 sequence (DNA): TGCGCCAGCAGCCAAGAGACTAGCGGTTACAATGAGCAGTTCTTC.

This clone was detected only a few times. The chain carries TRBV3-1 (or the pseudogene TRBV3-2) and TRBJ1-3; D is perhaps TRBD1 (5 bases). Germline V lookup: CDR1 LGHDT, CDR2 YNNKEL (reference sequence). This CDR3 spans 14 amino acids. Trimming removed 7 bases from V and 1 base from J, with 11 bases in between. The CDR3 region has the DNA TGTGCCAGCACCCAGGGAGGGTCTGGAAACACCATATATTTT. Encoded protein: CASTQGGSGNTIYF.

This chain uses TRBV6-2 or TRBV6-3 with TRBJ2-3, with 7 bases matching TRBD2. CDR1 is MNHEY and CDR2 is SVGEGT in the germline V gene. V lost 4 bases, J lost 6 bases, and 10 bases stayed unmatched. The CDR3 is 15 amino acids. The CDR3 nucleotides read TGTGCCAGCAGTTCCGGGGCGGGAGCAAGGGATACGCAGTATTTT. Translating it yields CASSSGAGARDTQYF.

The chain links TRBV7-2 to TRBJ2-1; D might be TRBD1 (5 bases). Trimming stripped 5 bases from V and 0 bases from J, with 17 bases between. There are 17 residues in the CDR3. Germline-derived CDR1 and CDR2 are SGHTA and FQGNSA. Here the CDR3 reads CASSRSVGQGSYNEQFF. The CDR3 DNA reads as TGTGCCAGCAGCCGCTCGGTTGGCCAGGGCTCCTACAATGAGCAGTTCTTC.

The V and J genes are TRBV11-2 and TRBJ1-3; D not resolved. This CDR3 contains 13 residues. With 2 bases removed from V and 8 bases from J, the gap between germline ends came to 10 bases. Germline V gene sequence: CDR1 SGHAT, CDR2 FQNNGV. The CDR3 protein is CASSLTAADTIYF. The DNA for the CDR3 is TGTGCCAGCAGCTTAACGGCGGCGGACACCATATATTTT.

V gene TRBV5-1 combines with J gene TRBJ2-5; unclear D gene. The CDR3 is 13 residues long. Trimming removed 1 base from V and 5 bases from J, with 9 bases in between. CDR1 SGHRS and CDR2 YFSETQ come from the germline V gene. The CDR3 spells CASSLNSQETQYF. The CDR3, as DNA: TGCGCCAGCAGCTTGAACAGTCAGGAGACCCAGTACTTC.

This clone was observed a few times. The V gene is TRBV7-2, the J gene TRBJ2-7; 9 positions match TRBD2. The CDR3 has 15 residues. Germline CDR1 is SGHTA and CDR2 is FQGNSA. V lost 2 bases to trimming and J lost 6 bases; unmatched junction nucleotides: 8. CDR3 sequence: CASSLLGSGSGEQYV. CDR3 bases: TGTGCCAGCAGCTTACTGGGTAGCGGGAGTGGCGAGCAGTACGTC.

The CDR3 nucleotides are TGTGCCAGCAGCTTTATCTCTGGGGCCAACGTCCTGACTTTC. This codes for CASSFISGANVLTF. The chain uses TRBV11-3 and TRBJ2-6; D gene uncertain. Germline CDR1 reads SGHNT; CDR2 reads YENEEA. The germline V and J ends were trimmed by 3 bases and 0 bases, with 3 bases remaining between them. The CDR3 has 14 residues. Drawing the rest from reference TRBV11-3 and TRBJ2-6, the complete variable domain is EAGVVQSPRYKIIEKKQPVAFWCNPISGHNTLYWYLQNLGQGPELLIRYENEEAVDDSQLPKDRFSAERLKGVDSTLKIQPAELGDSAVYLCASSFISGANVLTFGAGSRLTVL.

The chain has TRBV12-3 or TRBV12-4 and TRBJ1-1, with TRBD1 matching over 7 bases. The trim removed 6 bases at V and 4 bases at J, leaving 5 bases unmatched. This CDR3 spans 13 amino acids. Written as DNA, the CDR3 is TGTGCCAGCAGACGAAACAGGGGCACTGAAGCTTTCTTT. Translation gives CASRRNRGTEAFF.

The chain carries TRBV20-1 and TRBJ1-4, with no clear D. The CDR3 loop spans 11 amino acids. The V gene lost 6 bases and the J gene lost 9 bases, with 11 bases spanning the gap. Germline V gene sequence: CDR1 DFQATT, CDR2 SNEGSKA (reference sequence). This CDR3 reads CSAQTPQKLFF. CDR3 DNA sequence: TGCAGTGCACAGACACCGCAAAAACTGTTTTTT.

This chain links TRBV6-5 with TRBJ2-6; TRBD1 might be the D (5 bases). Germline loops: CDR1 MNHEY, CDR2 SVGAGI. The CDR3 consists of 13 residues. Trimming took off 10 bases at V and 1 base at J, with 8 bases between the two ends. The CDR3 DNA is TGTGCCACAAGACAGTCTGGGGCCAACGTCCTGACTTTC. Protein: CATRQSGANVLTF.

The CDR3 region is CASSPDGPVGEEQFF. For the CDR3, the DNA is TGTGCCAGCAGCCCTGACGGTCCTGTGGGCGAGGAGCAGTTCTTC. The genes are TRBV7-9 and TRBJ2-1; no reliable D call. This CDR3 has 15 amino acids. Germline V gene lookup returns CDR1 SEHNR and CDR2 FQNEAQ (reference sequence). V was trimmed by 5 bases and J by 10 bases, leaving 21 bases between them.

V usage is TRBV30 and J usage is TRBJ1-1, with 10 bases aligning to TRBD1. After removal of 5 bases from V and 4 bases from J, the junction contained 10 bases not matched to a gene. Germline-derived CDR1 and CDR2 are GTSNPN and SVGIG (reference sequence). The CDR3 is 15 residues long. DNA of the CDR3: TGTGCCTGGGACAGGGGGCGGGTCGCGGCCACTGAAGCTTTCTTT. This gives the protein CAWDRGRVAATEAFF.

J is TRBJ2-3 and V is TRBV6-5; maybe TRBD2 (5 bases). This CDR3 region has 16 residues. Germline V gene lookup returns CDR1 MNHEY and CDR2 SVGAGI. V was clipped by 0 bases and J by 8 bases, with 18 bases between them. CDR3 sequence: CASSYSRTPEIGTQYF. CDR3 DNA sequence: TGTGCCAGCAGTTACTCTCGGACTCCTGAGATAGGTACGCAGTATTTT.

The V gene is TRBV30, the J gene TRBJ2-7; 8 bases fit TRBD1. This CDR3 is built from 14 residues. The V and J ends lost 3 bases and 5 bases, in that order; junction bases with no gene match: 9. CDR1 is GTSNPN and CDR2 is SVGIG in the germline V gene (reference sequence). CDR3 coding DNA: TGTGCCTGGAGGATCCGGGACAGGCTCCACGAGCAGTACTTC. Translating gives CAWRIRDRLHEQYF.

The CDR3: CASSLEGADTQYF. As DNA, the CDR3 is TGTGCCAGCAGCTTGGAGGGAGCAGATACGCAGTATTTT. The chain carries TRBV7-9 and TRBJ2-3; possible D gene TRBD2, 6 bases. The CDR3 is made up of 13 amino acids. Trimming removed 3 bases from V and 4 bases from J, with 8 bases in between. Germline CDR1 reads SEHNR; CDR2 reads FQNEAQ (reference sequence).

The V call is TRBV7-2, the J call TRBJ1-3; tentatively, D is TRBD1 (6 bases). The germline V gene has CDR1 SGHTA and CDR2 FQGNSA. V was trimmed by 3 bases and J by 0 bases, leaving 12 bases between them. The CDR3 sequence is 16 residues long. DNA of the CDR3: TGTGCCAGCAGCTTCAGGGGCCGTAGCTCTGGAAACACCATATATTTT. Its protein is CASSFRGRSSGNTIYF.

The chain has TRBV15 and TRBJ2-1; the match to TRBD2 covers 7 bases. This CDR3 is 13 amino acids long. The V gene's germline CDR1 is LNHNV and CDR2 YYDKDF (reference sequence). The trim removed 8 bases at V and 10 bases at J, leaving 11 bases unmatched. The CDR3 reads CATWVAGFVEQFF. As DNA, the CDR3 is TGTGCCACCTGGGTAGCGGGTTTCGTCGAGCAGTTCTTC.

This chain uses TRBV24-1 with TRBJ2-1; D unclear. Germline V gives CDR1 KGHDR, CDR2 SFDVKD. There are 13 residues in the CDR3. Trimming pared 1 base from V and 8 bases from J, leaving 8 bases between. The chain's CDR3 is CATSDFKQDEQFF. In DNA form, the CDR3 reads TGTGCCACCAGTGATTTTAAGCAGGATGAGCAGTTCTTC.

V gene TRBV19 combines with J gene TRBJ2-3, with a weak D call TRBD2 (5 bases). V lost 6 bases and J 0 bases, leaving 7 bases between the germline ends. Germline V gives CDR1 LNHDA, CDR2 SQIVND (reference sequence). The CDR3 totals 13 residues. The CDR3 protein is CASRAASTDTQYF. CDR3 DNA sequence: TGTGCCAGTAGAGCGGCGAGCACAGATACGCAGTATTTT. The entire variable domain, with the rest obtained from reference TRBV19 and TRBJ2-3, is as follows: DGGITQSPKYLFRKEGQNVTLSCEQNLNHDAMYWYRQDPGQGLRLIYYSQIVNDFQKGDIAEGYSVSREKKESFPLTVTSAQKNPTAFYLCASRAASTDTQYFGPGTRLTVL.

The V and J genes are TRBV30 and TRBJ2-2; no clear D gene. CDR3 length: 15 residues. The germline CDR1 and CDR2 sequences are GTSNPN and SVGIG (reference sequence). Trimming shortened V by 0 bases and J by 4 bases, and 12 bases separated the two germline ends. In DNA, the CDR3 is TGTGCCTGGAGTGTCCCAATACAGTTCACCGGGGAGCTGTTTTTT. This codes for CAWSVPIQFTGELFF.

V usage is TRBV7-2 and J usage is TRBJ1-2, with D perhaps matching TRBD1 (5 bases). Germline-derived CDR1 and CDR2 are SGHTA and FQGNSA. The CDR3 is 13 residues long. V was shortened by 5 bases and J by 6 bases, with 13 bases between the two germline ends. CDR3 residues: CASSPRVRDGYTF. Written as DNA, the CDR3 is TGTGCCAGCAGCCCCAGGGTCAGGGATGGCTACACCTTC.

The chain links TRBV29-1 to TRBJ2-3, with D possibly TRBD2 on 6 matching bases. The ends were cut back, 5 bases at V and 0 bases at J, with 12 bases in the middle. The V gene's germline CDR1 is SQVTM and CDR2 ANQGSEA. The length of the CDR3 is 14 residues. The CDR3: CSVYEGTSTDTQYF. CDR3 sequence (DNA): TGCAGCGTTTATGAGGGGACTAGCACAGATACGCAGTATTTT.

The V and J genes are TRBV5-1 and TRBJ1-4; 10 positions agree with TRBD1. Germline values: CDR1 SGHRS, CDR2 YFSETQ. The V segment lost 1 base and the J segment 7 bases; nucleotides outside the gene matches: 4. The length of the CDR3 is 15 residues. The CDR3: CASSLLGTGVEKLFF. The CDR3 nucleotides are TGCGCCAGCAGCTTGTTGGGGACAGGGGTTGAAAAACTGTTTTTT.

The chain combines TRBV28 with TRBJ1-5; D may be TRBD1 (5 bases). Germline-derived CDR1 and CDR2 are MDHEN and SYDVKM. The CDR3 consists of 15 residues. The V end was cut by 7 bases, the J end by 6 bases, with 19 bases between. The CDR3 sequence: CASTPRVSLGQPQHF. CDR3 nucleotide sequence: TGTGCCAGCACTCCCAGGGTGTCGTTGGGTCAGCCCCAGCATTTT.

In this sample, this clone turned up a few times. This chain joins TRBV7-9 and TRBJ1-5, with TRBD1 matching over 9 bases. CDR1 is SEHNR, CDR2 FQNEAQ, per germline (reference sequence). The ends lost 4 bases at V and 4 bases at J; junction bases unmatched: 8. The CDR3 is 16 amino acids. CDR3 residues: CASSSDTGGRNQPQHF. The CDR3 DNA is TGTGCCAGCAGCTCGGATACAGGGGGCCGGAATCAGCCCCAGCATTTT.

This chain joins TRBV30 and TRBJ2-4; possible D gene TRBD1, 5 bases. The germline CDR1 and CDR2 sequences are GTSNPN and SVGIG (reference sequence). The CDR3 covers 16 residues. Trimming cost V 1 base and J 1 base, with 14 bases left between them. DNA of the CDR3: TGTGCCTGGAGTGCAAACAGGCCGGAGGCCAAAAACATTCAGTACTTC. Translation: CAWSANRPEAKNIQYF.

The DNA for the CDR3 is TGTGCCACCAGTGGAGGGACAGGGCGCACTGAAGCTTTCTTT. Protein: CATSGGTGRTEAFF. The rearrangement joins TRBV24-1 to TRBJ1-1; 9 bases agree with TRBD1. CDR3 length: 14 amino acids. The germline gives CDR1 KGHDR, CDR2 SFDVKD. Trimming took 5 bases from V and 4 from J; bases not matched to a gene: 4.

This chain joins TRBV28 and TRBJ1-5; no clear D. This CDR3 is 12 amino acids long. The V gene lost 7 bases and the J gene lost 4 bases, with 8 bases spanning the gap. Germline CDR1 reads MDHEN; CDR2 reads SYDVKM. CDR3 nucleotide sequence: TGTGCCAGCACCGAGGGAAATCAGCCCCAGCATTTT. Its translation is CASTEGNQPQHF.

This clone was seen ten or more times. The rearrangement joins TRBV6-5 to TRBJ1-1, with a weak D call TRBD1 (5 bases). This CDR3 spans 14 amino acids. Trimming removed 2 bases at V and 2 bases at J, with 9 bases between. Germline V gene sequence: CDR1 MNHEY, CDR2 SVGAGI. The CDR3 region is CASSYDRINTEAFF. CDR3 sequence (DNA): TGTGCCAGCAGTTACGACAGAATCAACACTGAAGCTTTCTTT.

In this sample, this clone turned up once. This sequence joins TRBV30 and TRBJ2-3; weak D call: TRBD1 (5 bases). With 0 bases removed from V and 4 bases from J, the gap between germline ends came to 14 bases. Germline lookup yields CDR1 GTSNPN and CDR2 SVGIG (reference sequence). The CDR3 is 15 residues long. Here the CDR3 DNA reads TGTGCCTGGAGTGTTACAGGCCTTGGGCCAGATACGCAGTATTTT. Its protein product is CAWSVTGLGPDTQYF. The full variable domain, in which reference TRBV30 and TRBJ2-3 provide the parts outside the CDR3, is SQTIHQWPATLVQPVGSPLSLECTVEGTSNPNLYWYRQAAGRGLQLLFYSVGIGQISSEVPQNLSASRPQDRQFILSSKKLLLSDSGFYLCAWSVTGLGPDTQYFGPGTRLTVL.

The chain has TRBV24-1 and TRBJ2-2, with 8 bases aligning to TRBD1. With 4 bases clipped from V and 6 bases from J, the junction kept 15 bases outside the gene matches. Germline loops: CDR1 KGHDR, CDR2 SFDVKD. The length of the CDR3 is 18 residues. The CDR3 loop is CATSDVRRTGKAAGELFF. DNA of the CDR3: TGTGCCACCAGTGACGTCCGACGGACAGGGAAGGCGGCCGGGGAGCTGTTTTTT.